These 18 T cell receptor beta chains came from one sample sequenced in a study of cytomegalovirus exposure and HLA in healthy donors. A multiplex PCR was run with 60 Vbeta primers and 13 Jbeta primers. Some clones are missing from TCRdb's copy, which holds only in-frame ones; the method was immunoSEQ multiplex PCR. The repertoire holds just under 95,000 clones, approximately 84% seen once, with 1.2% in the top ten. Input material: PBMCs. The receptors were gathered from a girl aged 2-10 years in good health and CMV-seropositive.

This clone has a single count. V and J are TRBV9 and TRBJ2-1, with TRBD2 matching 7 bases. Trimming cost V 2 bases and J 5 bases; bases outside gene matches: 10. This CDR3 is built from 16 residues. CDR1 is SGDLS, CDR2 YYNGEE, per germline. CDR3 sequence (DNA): TGTGCCAGCAGCGTGACGAGCGGGATTTGGAACAATGAGCAGTTCTTC. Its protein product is CASSVTSGIWNNEQFF.

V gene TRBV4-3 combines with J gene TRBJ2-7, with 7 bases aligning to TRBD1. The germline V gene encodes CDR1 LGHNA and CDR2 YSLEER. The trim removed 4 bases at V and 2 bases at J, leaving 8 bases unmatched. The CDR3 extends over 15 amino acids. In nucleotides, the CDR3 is TGCGCCAGCAGCCCAGGAACAGGGGCAACCTACGAGCAGTACTTC. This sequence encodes CASSPGTGATYEQYF.

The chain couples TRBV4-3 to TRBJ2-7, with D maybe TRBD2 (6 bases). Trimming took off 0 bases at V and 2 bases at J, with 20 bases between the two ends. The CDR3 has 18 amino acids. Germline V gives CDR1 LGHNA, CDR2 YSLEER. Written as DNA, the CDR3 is TGCGCCAGCAGCCAAGATTTTGATAGGGGAGCGGGTGCCTACGAGCAGTACTTC. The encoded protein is CASSQDFDRGAGAYEQYF.

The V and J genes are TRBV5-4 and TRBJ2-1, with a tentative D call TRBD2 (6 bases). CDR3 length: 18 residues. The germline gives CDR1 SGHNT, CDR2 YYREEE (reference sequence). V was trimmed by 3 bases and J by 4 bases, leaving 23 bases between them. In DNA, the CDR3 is TGTGCCAGCAGCTCCCAGGTCTCTCAGGGTGGAGGGTACAATGAGCAGTTCTTC. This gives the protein CASSSQVSQGGGYNEQFF.

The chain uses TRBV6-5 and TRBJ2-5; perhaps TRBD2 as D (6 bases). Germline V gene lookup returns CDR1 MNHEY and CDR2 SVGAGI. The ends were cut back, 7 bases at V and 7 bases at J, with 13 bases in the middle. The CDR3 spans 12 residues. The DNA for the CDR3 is TGTGCCAGCACTGATGCGCGGGGGACCCAGTACTTC. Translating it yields CASTDARGTQYF.

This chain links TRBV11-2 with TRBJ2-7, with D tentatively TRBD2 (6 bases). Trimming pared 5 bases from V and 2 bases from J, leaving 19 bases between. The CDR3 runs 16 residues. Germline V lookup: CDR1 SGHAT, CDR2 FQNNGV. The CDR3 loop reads CASSTVRGKTAYEQYF. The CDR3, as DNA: TGTGCCAGCAGCACAGTTCGGGGGAAAACCGCCTACGAGCAGTACTTC.

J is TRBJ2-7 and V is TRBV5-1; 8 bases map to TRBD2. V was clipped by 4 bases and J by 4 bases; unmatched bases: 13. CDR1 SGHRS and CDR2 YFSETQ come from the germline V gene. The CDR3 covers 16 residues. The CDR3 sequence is CASSPRIGSGSYEQYF. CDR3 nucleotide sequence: TGCGCCAGCAGCCCACGAATTGGAAGCGGGAGTTACGAGCAGTACTTC.

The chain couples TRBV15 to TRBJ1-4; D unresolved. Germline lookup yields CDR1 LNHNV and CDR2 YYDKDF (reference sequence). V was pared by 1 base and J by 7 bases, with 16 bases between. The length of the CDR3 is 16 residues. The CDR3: CATSRGGSGSTEKLFF. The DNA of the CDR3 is TGTGCCACCAGCAGAGGAGGGTCCGGCAGTACTGAAAAACTGTTTTTT.

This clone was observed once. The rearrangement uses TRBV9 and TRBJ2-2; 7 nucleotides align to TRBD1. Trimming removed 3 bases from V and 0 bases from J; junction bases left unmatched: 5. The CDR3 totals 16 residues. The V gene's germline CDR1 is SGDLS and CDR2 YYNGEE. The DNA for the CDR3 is TGTGCCAGCAGCGCGGTTACAGGGGCGAACACCGGGGAGCTGTTTTTT. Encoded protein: CASSAVTGANTGELFF.

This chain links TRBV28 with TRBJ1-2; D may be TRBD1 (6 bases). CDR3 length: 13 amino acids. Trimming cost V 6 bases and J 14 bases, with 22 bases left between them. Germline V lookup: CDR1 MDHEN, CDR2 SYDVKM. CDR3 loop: CASRDRPLGTTTF. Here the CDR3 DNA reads TGTGCCAGCAGAGACAGGCCGTTGGGTACAACTACCTTC.

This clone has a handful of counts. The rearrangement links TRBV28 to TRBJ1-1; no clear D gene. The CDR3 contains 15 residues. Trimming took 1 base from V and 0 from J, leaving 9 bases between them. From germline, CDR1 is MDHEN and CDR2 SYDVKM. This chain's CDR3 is CASSLYEGMNTEAFF. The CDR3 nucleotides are TGTGCCAGCAGTTTATATGAGGGAATGAACACTGAAGCTTTCTTT.

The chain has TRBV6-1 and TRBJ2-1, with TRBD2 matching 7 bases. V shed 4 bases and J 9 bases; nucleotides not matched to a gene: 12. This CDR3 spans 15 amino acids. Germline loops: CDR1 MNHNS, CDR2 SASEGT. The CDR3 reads CASSAVSGEVTEQFF. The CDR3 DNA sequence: TGTGCCAGCAGTGCAGTCAGCGGGGAGGTGACTGAGCAGTTCTTC.

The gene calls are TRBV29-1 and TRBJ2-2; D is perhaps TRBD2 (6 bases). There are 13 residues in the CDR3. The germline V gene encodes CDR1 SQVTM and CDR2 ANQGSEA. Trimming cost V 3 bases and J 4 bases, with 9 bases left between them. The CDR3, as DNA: TGCAGCGTTGATGAGGGAGGCACCGGGGAGCTGTTTTTT. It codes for CSVDEGGTGELFF.

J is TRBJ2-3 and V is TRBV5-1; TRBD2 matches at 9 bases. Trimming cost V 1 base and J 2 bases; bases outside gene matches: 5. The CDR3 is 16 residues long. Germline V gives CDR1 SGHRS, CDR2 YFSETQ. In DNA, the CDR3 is TGCGCCAGCAGCTTGAAGGCTAGCGGGAACACAGATACGCAGTATTTT. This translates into CASSLKASGNTDTQYF.

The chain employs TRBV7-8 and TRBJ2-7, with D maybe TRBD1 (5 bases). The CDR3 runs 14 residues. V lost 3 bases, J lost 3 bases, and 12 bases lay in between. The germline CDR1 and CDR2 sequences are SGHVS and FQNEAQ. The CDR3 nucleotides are TGTGCCAGCAGCTTTTCCCGGACAATCTACGAGCAGTACTTC. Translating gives CASSFSRTIYEQYF.

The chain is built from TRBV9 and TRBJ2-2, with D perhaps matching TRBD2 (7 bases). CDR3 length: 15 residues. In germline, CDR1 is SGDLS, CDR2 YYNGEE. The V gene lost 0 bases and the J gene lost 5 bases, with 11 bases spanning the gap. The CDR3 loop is CASSVVGGATGELFF. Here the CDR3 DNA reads TGTGCCAGCAGCGTAGTAGGGGGGGCGACCGGGGAGCTGTTTTTT.

The DNA for the CDR3 is TGTGCCAGTAGTATAACAGGATTTAATCAGCCCCAGCATTTT. It encodes CASSITGFNQPQHF. The chain uses TRBV19 and TRBJ1-5; TRBD1 is a possible D gene (5 bases). CDR1 is LNHDA, CDR2 SQIVND, per germline (reference sequence). CDR3 length: 14 amino acids. V gave up 2 bases and J gave up 4 bases, with 9 bases separating them.

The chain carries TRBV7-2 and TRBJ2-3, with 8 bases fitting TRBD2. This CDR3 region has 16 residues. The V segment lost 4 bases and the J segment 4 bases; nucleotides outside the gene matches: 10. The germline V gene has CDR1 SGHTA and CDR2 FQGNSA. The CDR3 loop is CASSSRRGAFADTQYF. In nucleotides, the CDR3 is TGTGCCAGCAGCTCCAGGCGGGGGGCGTTCGCAGATACGCAGTATTTT.